The rows below give T cell receptor beta chains drawn from one sample of a study of early T cells in non-severe SARS-CoV-2 infection. TCRdb itself ran the 5' RACE reads through MiXCR, one entry per CDR3 protein. The sample carries under 70,000 distinct CDR3 sequences, 5.9% recorded once. This specimen consisted of whole blood, obtained at baseline. All receptors come from an adult who was a healthcare worker with PCR-confirmed SARS-CoV-2 infection or an uninfected control (not recorded which). The CDR3 runs from the conserved cysteine through the conserved F or W. The D gene is left open where the match is weak. The size of a clone is reported for some rows only, either as once, few or many, or as a class for expanded clones.

V gene	D gene	J gene	clone size	CDR3 protein	CDR3 DNA
TRBV27	TRBD2	TRBJ2-7	many	CASSPRIGLAGHYEQYF	TGTGCCAGCAGTCCCCGCATAGGACTAGCGGGACACTACGAGCAGTACTTC
TRBV6-2/TRBV6-3	TRBD2	TRBJ2-1	-	CASASGMTDEQFF	TGTGCCAGCGCTAGCGGGATGACTGATGAGCAGTTCTTC
TRBV19	TRBD2	TRBJ2-5	-	CASSHGLAYETQYF	TGTGCCAGTAGCCATGGACTAGCATACGAGACCCAGTACTTC
TRBV28	TRBD1	TRBJ1-1	many	CASRQGGANTEAFF	TGTGCCAGTAGGCAGGGGGGCGCGAACACTGAAGCTTTCTTT
TRBV20-1	-	TRBJ2-2	few	CSARDSRGAGELFF	TGCAGTGCTAGAGATAGTCGAGGCGCCGGGGAGCTGTTTTTT
TRBV5-1	TRBD2	TRBJ2-1	many	CASSPGLVRYNEQFF	TGCGCCAGCAGCCCGGGACTAGTAAGGTACAATGAGCAGTTCTTC
TRBV19	-	TRBJ2-5	many	CASSITVQETQYF	TGTGCCAGTAGTATCACGGTTCAAGAGACCCAGTACTTC
TRBV28	TRBD1	TRBJ1-5	many	CASSPSLQGAGQPQHF	TGTGCCAGCAGCCCATCTCTTCAGGGGGCCGGTCAGCCCCAGCATTTT
TRBV20-1	TRBD2	TRBJ2-1	many	CSARVEWTTSGSYNEQFF	TGCAGTGCTAGAGTTGAGTGGACCACTAGCGGGAGCTACAATGAGCAGTTCTTC
TRBV6-2/TRBV6-3	-	TRBJ2-7	few	CASSYDTPEQYF	TGTGCCAGCAGTTACGACACTCCCGAGCAGTACTTC
TRBV24-1	TRBD1	TRBJ2-1	many	CATSDFPGQNLLDEQFF	TGTGCCACCAGTGATTTCCCGGGACAGAACCTCCTAGATGAGCAGTTCTTC
TRBV29-1	-	TRBJ2-7	few	CSVEPMDTYEQYF	TGCAGCGTTGAACCTATGGACACCTACGAGCAGTACTTC
TRBV20-1	-	TRBJ1-1	few	CSATKGGNTEAFF	TGCAGTGCTACGAAGGGGGGAAACACTGAAGCTTTCTTT
TRBV5-4	-	TRBJ1-5	many	CASSLDRDRQPQHF	TGTGCCAGCAGCTTGGACAGGGACCGGCAGCCCCAGCATTTT
TRBV28	TRBD2	TRBJ2-1	many	CASSHMPSGRAAYNEQFF	TGTGCCAGCAGTCACATGCCCAGCGGGAGGGCCGCCTACAATGAGCAGTTCTTC
TRBV12-3/TRBV12-4	-	TRBJ1-2	many	CASRRTAGDHGYTF	TGTGCCAGCAGAAGGACAGCAGGAGACCATGGCTACACCTTC
TRBV7-9	-	TRBJ2-1	-	CASSLDRGDYNEQFF	TGTGCCAGCAGCTTAGATAGGGGCGACTACAATGAGCAGTTCTTC
TRBV29-1	-	TRBJ2-3	few	CSVERQDPDTQYF	TGCAGCGTTGAACGACAGGACCCAGATACGCAGTATTTT
TRBV3-1	TRBD1	TRBJ1-1	few	CASSHLTWDRGKNTEAFF	TGTGCCAGCAGCCATCTCACCTGGGACAGGGGAAAGAACACTGAAGCTTTCTTT
TRBV6-6	-	TRBJ2-7	many	CASSYGPGHEQYF	TGTGCCAGCAGTTACGGCCCGGGCCACGAGCAGTACTTC
TRBV28	TRBD1	TRBJ2-3	few	CASSFGTAYTDTQYF	TGTGCCAGCAGTTTTGGGACAGCTTACACAGATACGCAGTATTTT
TRBV28	TRBD2	TRBJ2-1	few	CASSLNSGRAGFF	TGTGCCAGCAGTTTAAATAGCGGGAGGGCGGGATTTTTC
TRBV7-9	TRBD1	TRBJ2-4	many	CASSLGQGANIQYF	TGTGCCAGCAGCTTAGGACAGGGGGCAAACATTCAGTACTTC
TRBV19	-	TRBJ1-1	many	CASSRGGRRNTEAFF	TGTGCCAGTAGTAGGGGGGGCAGGAGGAACACTGAAGCTTTCTTT
TRBV29-1	-	TRBJ1-2	-	CSVDKGDYGYTF	TGCAGCGTTGACAAGGGGGACTATGGCTACACCTTC
TRBV6-5	TRBD2	TRBJ2-1	many	CASHMGLAGVTEQFF	TGTGCCAGCCATATGGGACTAGCGGGAGTCACTGAGCAGTTCTTC
TRBV27	-	TRBJ2-3	many	CASSQLGHFTDTQYF	TGTGCCAGCAGTCAACTGGGACACTTCACAGATACGCAGTATTTT
TRBV10-2	-	TRBJ2-7	many	CASSPHMGSGYEQYF	TGCGCCAGCTCCCCCCATATGGGAAGCGGCTACGAGCAGTACTTC
TRBV24-1	-	TRBJ2-7	-	CATSGGHSYEQYF	TGTGCCACCAGCGGAGGGCACTCCTACGAGCAGTACTTC
TRBV10-3	-	TRBJ1-3	few	CAARRDSGNTIYF	TGTGCCGCCCGGAGGGATTCTGGAAACACCATATATTTT
TRBV3-1	TRBD1	TRBJ1-5	many	CASSQDGTGNQPQHF	TGTGCCAGCAGCCAAGATGGGACAGGTAATCAGCCCCAGCATTTT
TRBV11-2	-	TRBJ2-1	many	CASSQTNEQFF	TGTGCCAGCAGCCAAACCAATGAGCAGTTCTTC
TRBV29-1	-	TRBJ1-3	many	CSVLVSGGSGNTIYF	TGCAGCGTTCTTGTTTCGGGGGGCTCTGGAAACACCATATATTTT
TRBV7-9	-	TRBJ1-4	few	CASSFDGPNEKLFF	TGTGCCAGCAGCTTTGACGGACCGAATGAAAAACTGTTTTTT
TRBV3-1	-	TRBJ2-7	few	CASSQDDVGEQYF	TGTGCCAGCAGCCAAGATGACGTGGGGGAGCAGTACTTC
TRBV11-1	TRBD1	TRBJ1-1	many	CASSLMRGPRDTEAFF	TGTGCCAGCAGCTTAATGAGGGGGCCGAGGGACACTGAAGCTTTCTTT
TRBV7-6	-	TRBJ2-1	many	CASSLPPGEAEQFF	TGTGCCAGCAGCTTACCCCCGGGAGAGGCTGAGCAGTTCTTC
TRBV6-4	TRBD1	TRBJ1-2	few	CASSDSILMGQGHYGYTF	TGTGCCAGCAGTGACTCGATCCTAATGGGACAGGGACACTATGGCTACACCTTC
TRBV5-1	-	TRBJ2-7	many	CASSLGRGKQYEQYF	TGCGCCAGCAGCTTGGGGAGGGGGAAACAGTACGAGCAGTACTTC
TRBV28	-	TRBJ2-3	few	CASSAQGPDTQYF	TGTGCCAGCAGTGCCCAGGGTCCAGATACGCAGTATTTT
TRBV18	-	TRBJ1-5	many	CASSPVPDNQPQHF	TGTGCCAGCTCACCAGTTCCCGACAATCAGCCCCAGCATTTT
TRBV11-2	-	TRBJ1-3	-	CASRSGVSGNTIYF	TGTGCCAGCAGGTCGGGGGTCTCTGGAAACACCATATATTTT
TRBV19	TRBD1	TRBJ1-4	many	CASRRQGAAEKLFF	TGTGCCAGTCGGAGACAGGGGGCAGCGGAAAAACTGTTTTTT
TRBV5-1	TRBD1	TRBJ2-2	few	CASSLDTTGANTGELFF	TGCGCCAGCAGCTTGGACACGACAGGGGCAAACACCGGGGAGCTGTTTTTT
TRBV6-2/TRBV6-3	TRBD2	TRBJ2-1	few	CASSRTSGRAGYNEQFF	TGTGCCAGCAGCCGGACTAGCGGGAGGGCGGGCTACAATGAGCAGTTCTTC
TRBV28	-	TRBJ1-4	few	CASRGRPTTATNEKLFF	TGTGCCAGCCGAGGTCGCCCCACAACGGCGACTAATGAAAAACTGTTTTTT
TRBV5-1	-	TRBJ1-6	many	CASSLALGANSPLHF	TGCGCCAGCAGCTTAGCCCTGGGGGCCAATTCACCCCTCCATTTT
TRBV5-4	-	TRBJ1-6	many	CATQENSPLHF	TGTGCCACACAAGAAAATTCACCCCTCCACTTT
TRBV5-1	-	TRBJ2-3	-	CASSSGTSTDTQYF	TGCGCCAGCAGCTCCGGGACTAGCACAGATACGCAGTATTTT
TRBV2	-	TRBJ1-2	many	CASEQTNYGYTF	TGTGCCAGCGAACAGACTAACTATGGCTACACCTTC
TRBV20-1	-	TRBJ2-7	many	CSANSRYEQYF	TGCAGCGCAAACTCGAGATACGAGCAGTACTTC
TRBV11-2	TRBD2	TRBJ2-1	many	CASSPTSGSYNEQFF	TGTGCCAGCAGCCCGACTAGCGGGAGCTACAATGAGCAGTTCTTC
TRBV2	TRBD2	TRBJ2-1	many	CAIETSGRAGNEQFF	TGTGCCATCGAGACTAGCGGGAGAGCTGGGAATGAGCAGTTCTTC